This T cell receptor (beta chain) was found in a study of cytomegalovirus exposure and HLA in healthy donors. PCR involved 60 Vbeta and 13 Jbeta primers. The repertoire was sequenced with immunoSEQ multiplex PCR; TCRdb's copy has only in-frame clones and lacks some. The sample shows some 140,000 clones, approximately 73% of them seen only once. Germline CDR1 and CDR2: SGHTA and FQGNSA. The length of the CDR3 is 12 residues. Trimming left V 3 bases short and J 9 bases short, with 10 bases between. The specimen sequenced was PBMCs. The chain couples TRBV7-2 to TRBJ2-3; D perhaps matches TRBD1 (6 bases). The TCR was taken from a woman in her thirties or forties in good health and CMV-seronegative. CDR3 sequence: CASSFSGQTQYF. The CDR3 DNA follows: TGTGCCAGCAGCTTTTCCGGACAGACGCAGTATTTT.